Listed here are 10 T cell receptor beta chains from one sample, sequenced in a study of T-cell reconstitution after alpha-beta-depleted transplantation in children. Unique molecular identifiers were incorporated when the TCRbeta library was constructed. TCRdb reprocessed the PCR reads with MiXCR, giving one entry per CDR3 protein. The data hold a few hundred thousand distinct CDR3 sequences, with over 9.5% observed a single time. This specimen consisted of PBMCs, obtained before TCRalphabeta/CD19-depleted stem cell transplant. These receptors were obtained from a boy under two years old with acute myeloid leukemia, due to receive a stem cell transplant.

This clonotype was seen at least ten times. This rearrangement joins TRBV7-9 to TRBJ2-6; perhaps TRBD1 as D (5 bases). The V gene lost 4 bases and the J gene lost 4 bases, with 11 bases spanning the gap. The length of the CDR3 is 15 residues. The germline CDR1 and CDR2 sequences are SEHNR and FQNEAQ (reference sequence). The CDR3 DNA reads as TGTGCCAGCAGCTCGGCAGGGTCCGGGGCCAACGTCCTGACTTTC. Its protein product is CASSSAGSGANVLTF.

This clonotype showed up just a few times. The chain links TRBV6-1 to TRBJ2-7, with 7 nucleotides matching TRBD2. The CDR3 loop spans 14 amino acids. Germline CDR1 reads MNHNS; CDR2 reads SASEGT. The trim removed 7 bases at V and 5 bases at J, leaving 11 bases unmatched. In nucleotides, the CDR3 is TGTGCCAGCATCGCCACCTGGGGAGGGAACGAGCAGTACTTC. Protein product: CASIATWGGNEQYF.

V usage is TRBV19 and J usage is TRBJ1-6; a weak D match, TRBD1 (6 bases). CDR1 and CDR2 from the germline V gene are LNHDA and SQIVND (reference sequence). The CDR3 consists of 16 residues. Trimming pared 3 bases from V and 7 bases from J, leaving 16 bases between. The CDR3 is CASSIPQGGRNSPLHF. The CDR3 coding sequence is TGTGCCAGTAGTATCCCCCAAGGGGGGAGGAATTCACCCCTCCACTTT.

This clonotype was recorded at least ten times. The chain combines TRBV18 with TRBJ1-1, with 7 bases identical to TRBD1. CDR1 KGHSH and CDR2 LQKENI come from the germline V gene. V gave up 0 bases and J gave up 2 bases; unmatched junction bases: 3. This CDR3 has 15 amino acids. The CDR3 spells CASSPPRGRNTEAFF. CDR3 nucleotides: TGTGCCAGCTCACCACCTAGGGGGCGAAACACTGAAGCTTTCTTT.

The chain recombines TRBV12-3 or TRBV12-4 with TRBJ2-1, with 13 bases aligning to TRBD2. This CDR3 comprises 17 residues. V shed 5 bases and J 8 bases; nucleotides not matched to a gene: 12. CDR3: CASSTRTSGSPLDEQFF. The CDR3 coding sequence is TGTGCCAGCAGTACAAGGACTAGCGGGAGTCCTTTGGATGAGCAGTTCTTC.

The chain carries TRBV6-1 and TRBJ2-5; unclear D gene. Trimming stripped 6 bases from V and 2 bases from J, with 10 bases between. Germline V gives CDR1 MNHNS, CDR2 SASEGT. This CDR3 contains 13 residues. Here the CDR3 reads CASRPDGQETQYF. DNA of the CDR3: TGTGCCAGCAGGCCGGACGGGCAAGAGACCCAGTACTTC.

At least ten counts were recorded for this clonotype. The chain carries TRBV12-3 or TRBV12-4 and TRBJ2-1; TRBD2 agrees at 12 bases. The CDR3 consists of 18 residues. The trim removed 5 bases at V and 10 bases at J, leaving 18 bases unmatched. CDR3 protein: CASSSTTGLAGPPREQFF. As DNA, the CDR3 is TGTGCCAGCAGTAGTACGACCGGACTAGCGGGACCCCCTCGCGAGCAGTTCTTC.

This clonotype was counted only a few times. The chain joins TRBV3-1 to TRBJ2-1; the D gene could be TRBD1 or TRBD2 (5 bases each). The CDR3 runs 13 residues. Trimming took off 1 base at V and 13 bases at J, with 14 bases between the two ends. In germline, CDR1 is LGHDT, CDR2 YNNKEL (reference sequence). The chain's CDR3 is CASSQVSPGDQFF. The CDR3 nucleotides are TGTGCCAGCAGCCAAGTTAGTCCCGGGGACCAGTTCTTC.

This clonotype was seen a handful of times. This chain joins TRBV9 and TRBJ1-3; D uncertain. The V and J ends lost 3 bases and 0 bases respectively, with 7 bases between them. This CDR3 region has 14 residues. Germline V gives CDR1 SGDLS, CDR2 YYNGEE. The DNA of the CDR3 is TGTGCCAGCAGCGCCAAAGACTCTGGAAACACCATATATTTT. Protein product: CASSAKDSGNTIYF. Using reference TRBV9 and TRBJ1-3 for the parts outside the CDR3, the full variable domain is DSGVTQTPKHLITATGQRVTLRCSPRSGDLSVYWYQQSLDQGLQFLIQYYNGEERAKGNILERFSAQQFPDLHSELNLSSLELGDSALYFCASSAKDSGNTIYFGEGSWLTVV.

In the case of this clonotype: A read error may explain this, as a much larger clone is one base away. The CDR3 protein is CSARGVGVSGAYDQYF. CDR3 nucleotide sequence: TGCAGTGCTAGAGGCGTGGGTGTGTCAGGGGCCTACGATCAGTACTTC. The chain joins TRBV20-1 to TRBJ2-7, with D tentatively TRBD1 (6 bases). CDR3 size: 16 residues. The germline gives CDR1 DFQATT, CDR2 SNEGSKA (reference sequence).